This entry lists 23 T cell receptor beta chains sequenced from one sample in a study of vaccination and CD4 T cells after COVID-19. Treatment described: 10-day PBMC culture with coronavirus spike peptide pools or control peptides (ViraFEST assay). Their recognized antigens are unknown. Oncomine TCR Beta short-read sequencing was applied to DNA from cultured CD4+ T cells. From the PCR reads, TCRdb called clonotypes with MiXCR, one entry per CDR3 protein. The table lists approximately 16,000 distinct CDR3 sequences, about 26% of them singletons. Source material: cultured CD4+ T cells from blood. These receptors originate from a human donor with COVID-19.

This clonotype was detected a few times. The V gene is TRBV7-2, the J gene TRBJ2-7; D might be TRBD2 (5 bases). Germline CDR1 SGHTA, CDR2 FQGNSA. V was cut by 5 bases and J by 2 bases, with 13 bases left in between. The CDR3 runs to 14 residues. For the CDR3, the DNA is TGTGCCAGCAGCAACGCCGGGATTGCCTACGAGCAGTACTTC. Translation gives CASSNAGIAYEQYF.

This clonotype was detected only a few times. The chain carries TRBV6-1 and TRBJ2-7, with 13 bases fitting TRBD2. The CDR3 length is 14 residues. The junction had 2 bases not matched to a gene; V was cut back by 7 bases and J by 2 bases. CDR1 is MNHNS, CDR2 SASEGT, per germline. This CDR3 reads CASIGLAGAYEQYF. CDR3 bases: TGTGCCAGCATCGGACTAGCGGGAGCCTACGAGCAGTACTTC.

This sequence joins TRBV5-4 and TRBJ1-6; D perhaps matches TRBD1 (5 bases). V lost 4 bases and J 6 bases, leaving 11 bases between the germline ends. This CDR3 has 14 amino acids. Germline CDR1 SGHNT, CDR2 YYREEE (reference sequence). As DNA, the CDR3 is TGTGCCAGCAGCGTGGGACGGATTAATTCACCCCTCCACTTT. It encodes CASSVGRINSPLHF. Filled out from reference TRBV5-4 and TRBJ1-6, the complete variable domain reads ETGVTQSPTHLIKTRGQQVTLRCSSQSGHNTVSWYQQALGQGPQFIFQYYREEENGRGNFPPRFSGLQFPNYSSELNVNALELDDSALYLCASSVGRINSPLHFGNGTRLTVT.

The chain combines TRBV5-5 with TRBJ2-3; 9 bases fit TRBD1. The V gene's germline CDR1 is SGHKS and CDR2 YYEKEE (reference sequence). This CDR3 comprises 14 residues. V lost 5 bases and J lost 6; bases outside the gene matches: 7. The CDR3 region is CASRSDRGGDTQYF. The CDR3, as DNA: TGTGCCAGCAGATCTGACAGGGGGGGGGATACGCAGTATTTT.

The CDR3 region has the DNA TGTGCCATCAGACCCGGGTCGCAAGAGACCCAGTACTTC. Protein sequence: CAIRPGSQETQYF. This rearrangement joins TRBV10-3 to TRBJ2-5; D is unclear. The CDR3 consists of 13 residues. Trimming removed 6 bases from V and 2 bases from J, with 10 bases in between. Per the germline V gene, CDR1 is ENHRY and CDR2 is SYGVKD.

This clonotype was seen a handful of times. The chain has TRBV4-1 and TRBJ1-2; D is unclear. CDR1 and CDR2 (germline): MGHRA, YSYEKL. The CDR3 covers 16 residues. V lost 3 bases to trimming and J lost 0 bases, with 14 bases between them. This chain's CDR3 is CASSQDPGGTNYGYTF. The CDR3 nucleotides are TGCGCCAGCAGCCAGGACCCTGGCGGGACTAACTATGGCTACACCTTC.

As for this clonotype: This likely comes from a read error, as the CDR3 has no conserved phenylalanine or tryptophan at its end. V gene TRBV6-1 combines with J gene TRBJ2-7; a possible D gene is TRBD1 (6 bases). This CDR3 is 13 amino acids long. Trimming removed 3 bases from V and 4 bases from J, with 10 bases in between. Germline V gene lookup returns CDR1 MNHNS and CDR2 SASEGT. The CDR3 sequence: CASSDSQGYEQYL. CDR3 DNA: TGTGCCAGCAGTGACTCACAGGGATACGAGCAGTACCTC.

The chain combines TRBV2 with TRBJ1-3; TRBD1 matches at 7 bases. The J segment lost 4 bases and the V segment lost 6 bases, leaving 9 bases of the junction unmatched. The CDR3 is 15 residues long. Germline assignment: CDR1 SNHLY and CDR2 FYNNEI. The CDR3 DNA reads TGTGCCAGCAGGAACCCAGGGGGATCGGGAAACACCATATATTTT. Its translation: CASRNPGGSGNTIYF. The whole variable domain, filled in from reference TRBV2 and TRBJ1-3, reads EPEVTQTPSHQVTQMGQEVILRCVPISNHLYFYWYRQILGQKVEFLVSFYNNEISEKSEIFDDQFSVERPDGSNFTLKIRSTKLEDSAMYFCASRNPGGSGNTIYFGEGSWLTVV.

The rearrangement joins TRBV6-5 to TRBJ2-7; D uncertain. This CDR3 has 12 amino acids. The germline V gene encodes CDR1 MNHEY and CDR2 SVGAGI. The ends were cut back, 0 bases at V and 6 bases at J, with 6 bases in the middle. CDR3 loop: CASSYSLGEQYF. CDR3 bases: TGTGCCAGCAGTTACTCTCTGGGCGAGCAGTACTTC.

This clonotype turned up a few times. This CDR3 is CATSRGRTSGGDFQETQYF. The CDR3 DNA reads TGTGCCACCAGCAGAGGAAGGACTAGCGGGGGGGATTTTCAAGAGACCCAGTACTTC. The chain uses TRBV15 and TRBJ2-5; 15 bases fit TRBD2. Germline CDR1 LNHNV, CDR2 YYDKDF (reference sequence). Unmatched junction bases numbered 8, after V lost 1 base and J lost 2 bases. The CDR3 consists of 19 residues. The full variable domain, rest sourced from reference TRBV15 and TRBJ2-5, is DAMVIQNPRYQVTQFGKPVTLSCSQTLNHNVMYWYQQKSSQAPKLLFHYYDKDFNNEADTPDNFQSRRPNTSFCFLDIRSPGLGDTAMYLCATSRGRTSGGDFQETQYFGPGTRLLVL.

This rearrangement joins TRBV19 to TRBJ1-4; 7 bases match TRBD1. V dropped 3 bases and J dropped 7; count of bases not matched to a gene: 8. Germline V gives CDR1 LNHDA, CDR2 SQIVND (reference sequence). This CDR3 contains 15 residues. The CDR3 protein is CASSIGGRGGEKLFF. In DNA, the CDR3 is TGTGCCAGTAGTATCGGTGGCAGGGGGGGTGAAAAACTGTTTTTT.

The chain employs TRBV18 and TRBJ2-7; 10 bases map to TRBD1. The CDR3 is made up of 15 amino acids. Germline V gene lookup returns CDR1 KGHSH and CDR2 LQKENI. V dropped 2 bases and J dropped 2; count of bases not matched to a gene: 3. The DNA of the CDR3 is TGTGCCAGCTCACCAGGGACAGGGGAGACCTACGAGCAGTACTTC. It codes for CASSPGTGETYEQYF.

The V call is TRBV14, the J call TRBJ1-4, with D perhaps matching TRBD1 (6 bases). Germline V gene data show CDR1 as SGHDN and CDR2 as FVKESK. Trimming removed 3 bases from V and 0 bases from J, with 8 bases in between. The length of the CDR3 is 15 residues. Here the CDR3 reads CASSQDRATNEKLFF. The CDR3 region has the DNA TGTGCCAGCAGCCAGGACAGAGCAACTAATGAAAAACTGTTTTTT.

The V call is TRBV6-7, the J call TRBJ2-1; 9 positions agree with TRBD2. TRBV6-7 is assigned to the ORF class and has an uncertain function. This CDR3 comprises 19 residues. J was trimmed by 0 bases and V by 2 bases; bases with no gene match: 11. CDR3 residues: CASSYSWLAGQSSYNEQFF. The CDR3 DNA reads TGTGCCAGCAGTTACAGTTGGCTAGCGGGGCAAAGCTCCTACAATGAGCAGTTCTTC.

This clonotype came up a few times. The chain is built from TRBV20-1 and TRBJ2-7; TRBD2 aligns across 8 bases. Unmatched junction bases numbered 7, after V lost 3 bases and J lost 0 bases. Germline V gene data show CDR1 as DFQATT and CDR2 as SNEGSKA (reference sequence). This CDR3 region has 15 residues. The CDR3 DNA is TGCAGTGCTAGTACCCCAGCGGGGGCCTCCTACGAGCAGTACTTC. Translating gives CSASTPAGASYEQYF.

This clonotype appeared a few times. The chain couples TRBV19 to TRBJ1-4; perhaps TRBD1 as D (6 bases). Germline loops: CDR1 LNHDA, CDR2 SQIVND (reference sequence). The CDR3 runs 15 residues. V lost 5 bases and J 8 bases, leaving 18 bases between the germline ends. The CDR3 loop reads CASSSRTGRREKLFF. The CDR3 DNA sequence: TGTGCCAGTAGTTCCCGAACAGGGAGAAGGGAAAAACTGTTTTTT.

The rearrangement joins TRBV5-1 to TRBJ1-4, with 8 bases matching TRBD1. The V segment lost 4 bases and the J segment 5 bases; nucleotides outside the gene matches: 4. The CDR3 covers 14 residues. CDR1 is SGHRS, CDR2 YFSETQ, per germline. CDR3 amino acids: CASSPTGENEKLFF. CDR3 in DNA: TGCGCCAGCAGCCCGACAGGGGAAAATGAAAAACTGTTTTTT.

This clonotype was observed a few times. The V gene is TRBV24-1, the J gene TRBJ2-3; 8 bases are a match to TRBD1. The J segment lost 6 bases and the V segment lost 2 bases, leaving 6 bases of the junction unmatched. The germline gives CDR1 KGHDR, CDR2 SFDVKD. This CDR3 is built from 15 residues. CDR3 protein: CATSDSDRGRDTQYF. The DNA of the CDR3 is TGTGCCACCAGTGATTCCGACAGGGGTCGGGATACGCAGTATTTT.

The V call is TRBV5-5, the J call TRBJ1-5; perhaps TRBD1 as D (6 bases). V was trimmed by 0 bases and J by 5 bases, leaving 21 bases between them. The CDR3 sequence is 18 residues long. Looked up from germline, CDR1 is SGHKS and CDR2 is YYEKEE (reference sequence). This CDR3 is CASSLAISIQGTDQPQHF. The CDR3 DNA follows: TGTGCCAGCAGCTTGGCTATATCGATCCAGGGGACGGATCAGCCCCAGCATTTT.

The chain is built from TRBV6-4 and TRBJ1-1; D not certain. CDR1 is MRHNA, CDR2 SNTAGT, per germline. This CDR3 spans 13 amino acids. Trimming shortened V by 3 bases and J by 0 bases, and 5 bases separated the two germline ends. In nucleotides, the CDR3 is TGTGCCAGCAGTGAGCGGCTGAACACTGAAGCTTTCTTT. Protein product: CASSERLNTEAFF.

This clonotype was found a few times. This chain links TRBV6-5 with TRBJ2-7, with 13 bases fitting TRBD2. Germline CDR1 and CDR2: MNHEY and SVGAGI. Losses at the gene ends were 2 bases for V and 3 bases for J; bases not matched to a gene: 4. The CDR3 length is 16 residues. The CDR3 nucleotides are TGTGCCAGCAGTTACCCCGGACTAGCGGGGGACTACGAGCAGTACTTC. Its translation is CASSYPGLAGDYEQYF.

This chain uses TRBV28 with TRBJ1-6; D is unresolved. V was pared by 8 bases and J by 9 bases, with 17 bases between. The germline V gene encodes CDR1 MDHEN and CDR2 SYDVKM. The CDR3 is made up of 14 amino acids. CDR3 coding DNA: TGTGCCAGCTTCCAGTCCAACGGAGCTTCACCCCTCCACTTT. It translates to CASFQSNGASPLHF.

The rearrangement joins TRBV28 to TRBJ2-4; TRBD1 matches 12 bases. The ends lost 4 bases at V and 1 base at J; junction bases unmatched: 11. The CDR3 runs to 19 residues. Germline V lookup: CDR1 MDHEN, CDR2 SYDVKM. The CDR3, as DNA: TGTGCCAGCAGTTCATCACCGGGACAGGGGGCTTGGGCCAAAAACATTCAGTACTTC. This gives the protein CASSSSPGQGAWAKNIQYF. The full variable domain, in which reference TRBV28 and TRBJ2-4 provide the parts outside the CDR3, is DVKVTQSSRYLVKRTGEKVFLECVQDMDHENMFWYRQDPGLGLRLIYFSYDVKMKEKGDIPEGYSVSREKKERFSLILESASTNQTSMYLCASSSSPGQGAWAKNIQYFGAGTRLSVL.